The next 22 T cell receptor beta chains were all read from a single sample in a study of T cell repertoires in cytomegalovirus infection. One entry per CDR3 protein results from TCRdb running MiXCR on the reads. Of roughly 230,000 distinct CDR3 sequences listed, under 8.5% were seen once; the top ten hold under 7%. Sequences were obtained from PBMCs. These TCRs come from a human donor in good health (CMV status not recorded). Some clones in this sample may be carry-over from other donors' samples.

This clonotype was counted at least ten times. The genes are TRBV6-5 and TRBJ2-1; either TRBD1 or TRBD2 may fit D (6 bases each). This CDR3 region has 16 residues. V lost 4 bases, J lost 4 bases, and 17 bases lay in between. The germline V gene has CDR1 MNHEY and CDR2 SVGAGI. CDR3 sequence reads: CASSSMGGDTYNEQFF. CDR3 DNA: TGTGCCAGCAGTTCCATGGGGGGCGATACATACAATGAGCAGTTCTTC.

This clonotype has at least ten counts. This chain connects TRBV20-1 to TRBJ2-1, with TRBD2 identical over 15 bases. CDR1 is DFQATT, CDR2 SNEGSKA, per germline (reference sequence). The length of the CDR3 is 18 residues. Unmatched junction bases numbered 7, after V lost 3 bases and J lost 1 base. In DNA form, the CDR3 reads TGCAGTGCTAGGGGGATGGGACTAGCGGGGGGTTCCTACAATGAGCAGTTCTTC. This sequence encodes CSARGMGLAGGSYNEQFF.

In its sample, this clonotype was seen many times. This chain links TRBV7-2 with TRBJ1-2; TRBD1 aligns across 10 bases. Germline V gene data show CDR1 as SGHTA and CDR2 as FQGNSA. V shed 5 bases and J 6 bases; nucleotides not matched to a gene: 15. The CDR3 consists of 17 residues. DNA for the CDR3: TGTGCCAGCAGCCCCCGCCGGGACAGGGGACGATTGGATGGCTACACCTTC. It is translated as CASSPRRDRGRLDGYTF.

This clonotype was seen many times. The genes are TRBV28 and TRBJ2-7; 8 bases align to TRBD1. CDR3 length equals 12 residues. V lost 3 bases and J lost 6; bases outside the gene matches: 1. CDR1 and CDR2 from the germline V gene are MDHEN and SYDVKM. CDR3 loop: CASSFDRGEQYF. CDR3 coding DNA: TGTGCCAGCAGTTTTGACAGGGGCGAGCAGTACTTC.

This rearrangement joins TRBV18 to TRBJ1-1; D might be TRBD1 (5 bases). Looked up from germline, CDR1 is KGHSH and CDR2 is LQKENI. V gave up 2 bases and J gave up 3 bases, with 10 bases separating them. The CDR3 sequence is 14 residues long. This CDR3 reads CASSPKGLDTEAFF. CDR3 coding DNA: TGTGCCAGCTCACCAAAGGGGCTAGACACTGAAGCTTTCTTT.

This clonotype showed up many times. The chain joins TRBV6-2 or TRBV6-3 to TRBJ2-7; 11 bases are shared with TRBD2. The germline V gene has CDR1 MNHEY and CDR2 SVGEGT. This CDR3 has 14 residues. The junction had 1 base not matched to a gene; V was cut back by 5 bases and J by 1 base. CDR3 residues: CASSGTSGSYEQYF. For the CDR3, the DNA is TGTGCCAGCAGTGGGACTAGCGGATCCTACGAGCAGTACTTC.

The V call is TRBV20-1, the J call TRBJ2-3, with TRBD2 matching 9 bases. Germline V lookup: CDR1 DFQATT, CDR2 SNEGSKA (reference sequence). This CDR3 is 14 amino acids long. V was clipped by 5 bases and J by 3 bases; unmatched bases: 6. CDR3 sequence: CSAPLGLATDTQYF. CDR3 bases: TGCAGTGCTCCCTTGGGACTAGCTACAGATACGCAGTATTTT.

There are many counts of this clonotype. V is TRBV9 and J is TRBJ2-3; D gene ambiguous. Trimming removed 3 bases from V and 3 bases from J, with 14 bases in between. From germline, CDR1 is SGDLS and CDR2 YYNGEE. The CDR3 is made up of 15 amino acids. In nucleotides, the CDR3 is TGTGCCAGCAGCGCCCTGGTCGACGGAACAGATACGCAGTATTTT. Amino acids: CASSALVDGTDTQYF.

This clonotype has a count of ten or more. The chain is built from TRBV4-1 and TRBJ2-7; no clear D. Germline V gene sequence: CDR1 MGHRA, CDR2 YSYEKL. V lost 0 bases and J 4 bases, leaving 7 bases between the germline ends. The CDR3 has 13 residues. The CDR3 loop reads CASSQDWRYEQYF. The CDR3, as DNA: TGCGCCAGCAGCCAAGATTGGCGATACGAGCAGTACTTC.

This clonotype was seen at least ten times. The rearrangement links TRBV27 to TRBJ2-1, with a possible D match to TRBD2 (6 bases). The CDR3 sequence is 13 residues long. The germline V gene encodes CDR1 MNHEY and CDR2 SMNVEV (reference sequence). The germline V and J ends were trimmed by 5 bases and 9 bases, with 14 bases remaining between them. CDR3 sequence reads: CASSGGDFGEQFF. In nucleotides, the CDR3 is TGTGCCAGCAGTGGAGGGGATTTCGGTGAGCAGTTCTTC.

This clonotype showed up just a few times. This CDR3 reads CASSTGEGLAGSTDTQYF. In DNA form, the CDR3 reads TGTGCCAGCAGCACCGGGGAGGGTTTGGCGGGGAGCACAGATACGCAGTATTTT. The chain is built from TRBV5-6 and TRBJ2-3; 7 bases align to TRBD2. The junction had 14 bases not matched to a gene; V was cut back by 4 bases and J by 0 bases. The CDR3 has 18 amino acids. Germline CDR1 and CDR2: SGHDT and YYEEEE.

This clonotype occurred a few times. The chain has TRBV20-1 and TRBJ2-7; TRBD1 might be the D (6 bases). V was clipped by 3 bases and J by 5 bases, with 14 bases between them. The CDR3 runs 13 residues. CDR1 DFQATT and CDR2 SNEGSKA come from the germline V gene (reference sequence). CDR3 in amino acids: CSASLHTGHEQYF. As DNA, the CDR3 is TGCAGTGCTAGCCTCCACACAGGGCACGAGCAGTACTTC.

This clonotype was found many times. V and J are TRBV7-3 and TRBJ1-1, with D perhaps matching TRBD1 (5 bases). The length of the CDR3 is 13 residues. With 5 bases removed from V and 8 bases from J, the gap between germline ends came to 15 bases. Per the germline V gene, CDR1 is SGHTA and CDR2 is FQGTGA. CDR3 region: CASSVRARREAFF. In DNA, the CDR3 is TGTGCCAGCAGCGTCAGGGCCCGGAGGGAAGCTTTCTTT.

This clonotype was counted ten times or more. The chain uses TRBV28 and TRBJ1-2, with 7 bases lining up with TRBD1. There are 14 residues in the CDR3. After removal of 6 bases from V and 5 bases from J, the junction contained 9 bases not matched to a gene. Looked up from germline, CDR1 is MDHEN and CDR2 is SYDVKM. The CDR3 coding sequence is TGTGCCAGCAGGTCAGGGGGTGAGCGTTATGGCTACACCTTC. Residues: CASRSGGERYGYTF.

This clonotype was recorded at least ten times. The rearrangement uses TRBV6-5 and TRBJ1-6; D not certain. CDR3 length equals 14 residues. CDR1 and CDR2 from the germline V gene are MNHEY and SVGAGI. V dropped 5 bases and J dropped 6 bases, with 11 bases sitting between them. CDR3 in amino acids: CASSAPGPNSPLHF. As DNA, the CDR3 is TGTGCCAGCAGTGCGCCGGGCCCTAATTCACCCCTCCACTTT.

This clonotype was counted many times. V and J are TRBV27 and TRBJ2-1, with 7 bases fitting TRBD1. Germline CDR1 MNHEY, CDR2 SMNVEV (reference sequence). The CDR3 sequence is 14 residues long. Trimming took 11 bases from V and 2 from J; bases not matched to a gene: 9. CDR3 DNA: TGTGCCCCAAAAACGGGGACAGCCTACAATGAGCAGTTCTTC. It specifies CAPKTGTAYNEQFF.

The J gene is TRBJ2-1, the V gene TRBV10-1; weak D call: TRBD2 (5 bases). Germline V CDR1 and CDR2: WNHNN, SYGVQD (reference sequence). The CDR3 sequence is 16 residues long. V gave up 0 bases and J gave up 1 base, with 10 bases separating them. CDR3 amino acids: CASSESSSGSYNEQFF. In nucleotides, the CDR3 is TGCGCCAGCAGTGAGTCGAGCAGCGGATCCTACAATGAGCAGTTCTTC.

This clonotype has ten or more counts. This chain joins TRBV28 and TRBJ1-2, with D possibly TRBD1 on 5 matching bases. The ends were cut back, 4 bases at V and 2 bases at J, with 14 bases in the middle. The CDR3 consists of 15 residues. Germline V gene lookup returns CDR1 MDHEN and CDR2 SYDVKM. The CDR3 protein is CASSSPLGRNYGYTF. CDR3 in DNA: TGTGCCAGCAGTTCCCCTTTGGGACGGAACTATGGCTACACCTTC.

This clonotype appeared many times. The junction differs from germline at one of its ends, possibly a read error. The gene calls are TRBV12-5 and TRBJ2-7; 9 nucleotides match TRBD2. Per germline, CDR1 LGHNT and CDR2 FRNRAP. This CDR3 has 12 amino acids. CDR3 loop: CASASPPGTSWF. The CDR3 DNA sequence: TGTGCTAGTGCCTCACCCCCCGGGACTAGCTGGTTC.

This clonotype occurred many times. The V call is TRBV20-1, the J call TRBJ1-6; 10 nucleotides agree with TRBD1. The germline CDR1 and CDR2 sequences are DFQATT and SNEGSKA (reference sequence). Losses at the gene ends were 0 bases for V and 11 bases for J; bases not matched to a gene: 13. CDR3 size: 17 residues. The chain's CDR3 is CSARDKTGGSASPPLHF. The CDR3 nucleotides are TGCAGTGCTAGAGATAAGACAGGGGGCAGCGCCAGCCCACCCCTCCACTTT.

This clonotype was seen many times. CDR3 protein: CASSYGTGDNPLGYTF. CDR3 in DNA: TGTGCCAGCAGTTACGGGACAGGGGACAATCCACTTGGCTACACCTTC. This chain connects TRBV28 to TRBJ1-2; TRBD1 matches 10 bases. This CDR3 comprises 16 residues. V gave up 4 bases and J gave up 7 bases; unmatched junction bases: 12. CDR1 is MDHEN and CDR2 is SYDVKM in the germline V gene.

In its sample, this clonotype was seen many times. The chain is built from TRBV20-1 and TRBJ2-1, with TRBD2 identical over 8 bases. Germline CDR1 is DFQATT and CDR2 is SNEGSKA (reference sequence). The CDR3 has 16 amino acids. The V segment lost 4 bases and the J segment 4 bases; nucleotides outside the gene matches: 12. Here the CDR3 DNA reads TGCAGTGCTACCCACCACATAGCGGGGTTGTACAATGAGCAGTTCTTC. Translation gives CSATHHIAGLYNEQFF.